One sample yielded the 26 T cell receptor beta chains listed below, sequenced in a study of regulatory T cells in long-lasting Graves disease. Building of the TCR beta libraries involved iRepertoire HTBI primers and Arm-PCR of CDR3 regions. TCRdb re-called the multiplex PCR reads through MiXCR, storing one row per CDR3 protein. The sample has 400,000 to 550,000 distinct CDR3 sequences; 16% are singletons. As for time point: newly diagnosed GD, antithyroid drugs for less than 3 months. The TCR library was made from RNA that had been extracted from PBMCs in TRIzol. This sample also belongs to another study, concerning T cells in Graves' hyperthyroidism and ophthalmopathy.

The material sequenced was peripheral blood mononuclear cells (PBMCs), taken at new diagnosis, from a patient treated with antithyroid drugs. The origin of the receptors is a woman aged 18 to 35 with Graves disease.

This clonotype was found many times. The rearrangement uses TRBV11-3 and TRBJ2-7; no definite D call. The CDR3 sequence is 14 residues long. Trimming left V 2 bases short and J 2 bases short, with 10 bases between. Per germline, CDR1 SGHNT and CDR2 YENEEA. CDR3: CASSLRVSAYEQYF. CDR3 in DNA: TGTGCCAGCAGCTTAAGGGTATCAGCCTACGAGCAGTACTTC.

This clonotype has ten or more counts. The chain carries TRBV5-1 and TRBJ2-1; a weak D match, TRBD2 (6 bases). The V end lost 3 bases, the J end lost 4 bases, and 17 bases lay between the germline ends. The CDR3 sequence is 16 residues long. The V gene's germline CDR1 is SGHRS and CDR2 YFSETQ. The CDR3 sequence: CASSYGPGLFYNEQFF. In nucleotides, the CDR3 is TGCGCCAGCAGCTATGGACCGGGACTTTTTTACAATGAGCAGTTCTTC.

In this sample, this clonotype turned up a few times. In nucleotides, the CDR3 is TGTGCCAGCAGCCGAAGGGGGGGGAACACTGAAGCTTTCTTT. It translates to CASSRRGGNTEAFF. V and J are TRBV3-1 and TRBJ1-1, with D tentatively TRBD1 (6 bases). This CDR3 is built from 14 residues. Trimming removed 4 bases at V and 1 base at J, with 10 bases between. Germline CDR1 LGHDT, CDR2 YNNKEL (reference sequence).

There are many counts of this clonotype. The chain recombines TRBV12-3 or TRBV12-4 with TRBJ2-7; tentative D call: TRBD2 (6 bases). V was trimmed by 2 bases and J by 0 bases, leaving 11 bases between them. The CDR3 contains 15 residues. CDR3 protein: CASSLSLASSYEQYF. The CDR3, as DNA: TGTGCCAGCAGTTTATCGCTAGCGAGCTCCTACGAGCAGTACTTC.

CDR3 in DNA: TGTGCCTGGAGCGCCTACACCGGGGAGCTGTTTTTT. It specifies CAWSAYTGELFF. The chain links TRBV30 to TRBJ2-2; no clear D gene. Germline lookup yields CDR1 GTSNPN and CDR2 SVGIG (reference sequence). The CDR3 has 12 residues. With 3 bases removed from V and 3 bases from J, the gap between germline ends came to 5 bases. The whole variable domain, remainder taken from reference TRBV30 and TRBJ2-2, is SQTIHQWPATLVQPVGSPLSLECTVEGTSNPNLYWYRQAAGRGLQLLFYSVGIGQISSEVPQNLSASRPQDRQFILSSKKLLLSDSGFYLCAWSAYTGELFFGEGSRLTVL.

This clonotype showed up many times. The gene calls are TRBV28 and TRBJ2-5; D is perhaps TRBD1 (7 bases). The CDR3 covers 17 residues. V lost 4 bases and J lost 2, with 20 bases in between. Germline lookup yields CDR1 MDHEN and CDR2 SYDVKM. The CDR3 DNA reads as TGTGCCAGCAGTTCCAACCCGGAGGGGGCTATACAAGAGACCCAGTACTTC. Its protein is CASSSNPEGAIQETQYF.

This clonotype occurred many times. The chain is built from TRBV4-1 and TRBJ2-7; D unresolved. This CDR3 region has 17 residues. The ends were cut back, 0 bases at V and 2 bases at J, with 17 bases in the middle. CDR1 MGHRA and CDR2 YSYEKL come from the germline V gene. CDR3 residues: CASSQDPVLLTPYEQYF. DNA for the CDR3: TGCGCCAGCAGCCAAGATCCCGTTTTACTAACCCCCTACGAGCAGTACTTC.

The V gene is TRBV6-2 or TRBV6-3, the J gene TRBJ2-1, with D maybe TRBD2 (5 bases). The length of the CDR3 is 15 residues. The V end was cut by 5 bases, the J end by 11 bases, with 22 bases between. CDR1 and CDR2 (germline): MNHEY, SVGEGT. CDR3 DNA sequence: TGTGCCAGCAGTACCTCCGAGGGAATTGGTGCGAAGCAGTTCTTC. As protein: CASSTSEGIGAKQFF.

This clonotype has at least ten counts. The chain is built from TRBV28 and TRBJ2-1, with D possibly TRBD1 on 6 matching bases. CDR3 size: 14 residues. Germline CDR1 MDHEN, CDR2 SYDVKM. V was trimmed by 7 bases and J by 4 bases, leaving 14 bases between them. CDR3 in DNA: TGTGCCAGCATAGCCGGGACATCATACAATGAGCAGTTCTTC. Amino acids: CASIAGTSYNEQFF.

Details on this clonotype: A much larger clone lies one base from this, so it may be a read error. CDR3 protein: CASSTPSPDTIYF. The CDR3 region has the DNA TGTGCCAGCAGTACACCGTCCCCTGACACCATATATTTT. The chain recombines TRBV28 with TRBJ1-3; D gene uncertain. Trimming took off 5 bases at V and 8 bases at J, with 13 bases between the two ends. The CDR3 runs to 13 residues. Germline-derived CDR1 and CDR2 are MDHEN and SYDVKM.

This clonotype was observed at least ten times. CDR3 nucleotides: TGTGCCACCAGTGGTATGTCGAGTTCCACAGATACGCAGTATTTT. Translated, it gives CATSGMSSSTDTQYF. This sequence joins TRBV24-1 and TRBJ2-3; unclear D gene. Trimming stripped 5 bases from V and 2 bases from J, with 13 bases between. The CDR3 has 15 amino acids. Germline-derived CDR1 and CDR2 are KGHDR and SFDVKD.

This clonotype was observed a few times. J is TRBJ2-3 and V is TRBV6-1; 10 positions match TRBD2. Trimming took 7 bases from V and 2 from J; bases not matched to a gene: 12. This CDR3 spans 17 amino acids. CDR1 is MNHNS, CDR2 SASEGT, per germline. The chain's CDR3 is CASTPMPGLADTDTQYF. CDR3 coding DNA: TGTGCCAGCACTCCTATGCCAGGACTAGCGGACACAGATACGCAGTATTTT.

This clonotype showed up just a few times. No conserved phenylalanine or tryptophan ends this CDR3, so it is likely a read error. This chain joins TRBV28 and TRBJ2-7; TRBD2 aligns across 10 bases. CDR1 and CDR2 from the germline V gene are MDHEN and SYDVKM. With V trimmed by 6 bases and J by 5 bases, 13 bases remained unmatched. CDR3 length equals 16 residues. The chain's CDR3 is CASSPGTSGNYNEQYS. CDR3 nucleotide sequence: TGTGCCAGCAGCCCCGGAACTAGCGGGAATTACAACGAGCAGTACTCC.

This clonotype was counted at least ten times. V gene TRBV11-2 combines with J gene TRBJ2-1, with D perhaps TRBD2 (6 bases). The V end lost 5 bases, the J end lost 8 bases, and 16 bases lay between the germline ends. CDR1 is SGHAT and CDR2 is FQNNGV in the germline V gene. This CDR3 contains 14 residues. As DNA, the CDR3 is TGTGCCAGCAGCACAACGGACTATCCCTATGAGCAGTTCTTC. Translated: CASSTTDYPYEQFF.

A remark on this clonotype: A far bigger clonotype differs at one base, so this is likely a read error. The chain couples TRBV28 to TRBJ2-5; 12 nucleotides line up with TRBD2. Trimming took 2 bases from V and 11 from J; bases not matched to a gene: 9. Germline V CDR1 and CDR2: MDHEN, SYDVKM. This CDR3 spans 15 amino acids. CDR3 sequence (DNA): TGTGCCAGCAGTTTAATGACTAGCGGGAGCTATGAGCAGTACTTC. Its protein is CASSLMTSGSYEQYF.

This clonotype has only a few counts. The chain is built from TRBV10-3 and TRBJ1-1, with TRBD1 as a possible D gene (6 bases). The CDR3 covers 15 residues. Germline V lookup: CDR1 ENHRY, CDR2 SYGVKD. V was clipped by 7 bases and J by 5 bases, with 20 bases between them. The DNA for the CDR3 is TGTGCCATCACGGGGGCCACAGGTCCCGGAACTGAAGCTTTCTTT. It is translated as CAITGATGPGTEAFF.

The sample holds many counts of this clonotype. The chain combines TRBV11-2 with TRBJ2-1, with TRBD2 as a possible D gene (7 bases). Trimming shortened V by 5 bases and J by 7 bases, and 15 bases separated the two germline ends. Germline values: CDR1 SGHAT, CDR2 FQNNGV. This CDR3 is 14 amino acids long. CDR3 bases: TGTGCCAGCAGCCCCCGGACTAGGGGGAATGAGCAGTTCTTC. Protein: CASSPRTRGNEQFF.

The chain is built from TRBV7-6 and TRBJ1-3; TRBD1 might be the D (5 bases). V dropped 5 bases and J dropped 4 bases, with 12 bases sitting between them. The CDR3 sequence is 14 residues long. The germline gives CDR1 SGHVS, CDR2 FNYEAQ. CDR3 loop: CASSRESGGNTIYF. In nucleotides, the CDR3 is TGTGCCAGCAGCCGAGAGTCAGGGGGAAACACCATATATTTT.

Many counts were recorded for this clonotype. This rearrangement joins TRBV5-1 to TRBJ2-1, with TRBD2 matching over 14 bases. Unmatched junction bases numbered 8, after V lost 6 bases and J lost 9 bases. The CDR3 is 15 residues long. Germline V CDR1 and CDR2: SGHRS, YFSETQ. The CDR3 reads CASKTSGREFSEQFF. The CDR3 DNA sequence: TGCGCCAGCAAGACTAGCGGGAGGGAATTTAGTGAGCAGTTCTTC.

This clonotype has more than one count but fewer than ten. At one end the junction does not follow the germline gene, possibly because of a read error. This chain connects TRBV12-3 or TRBV12-4 to TRBJ2-7; 7 bases are a match to TRBD2. There are 12 residues in the CDR3. The CDR3 DNA is TGTGCCAGCAGTTCTTTTACCGGGACTACGAAATTC. Translating gives CASSSFTGTTKF.

V gene TRBV3-2 combines with J gene TRBJ1-5. TRBV3-2 is an annotated pseudogene. The CDR3 loop spans 15 amino acids. The CDR3 nucleotides read TGTGCCAGCAGCGCGGAAGGGAGGAGCAATCAGCCCCAGCATTTT. Translation: CASSAEGRSNQPQHF.

This clonotype was detected many times. The J gene is TRBJ2-7, the V gene TRBV24-1, with 7 bases fitting TRBD1. From germline, CDR1 is KGHDR and CDR2 SFDVKD. CDR3 size: 17 residues. The J segment lost 1 base and the V segment lost 1 base, leaving 9 bases of the junction unmatched. The CDR3 sequence is CATSDLLGQILSYEQYF. Written as DNA, the CDR3 is TGTGCCACCAGTGATTTACTGGGACAGATCCTTTCCTACGAGCAGTACTTC.

This clonotype was detected a few times. The V gene is TRBV28, the J gene TRBJ1-1; D unresolved. This CDR3 region has 15 residues. V dropped 3 bases and J dropped 1 base, with 12 bases sitting between them. In germline, CDR1 is MDHEN, CDR2 SYDVKM. CDR3 amino acids: CASSFSGIGNTEAFF. CDR3 DNA sequence: TGTGCCAGCAGTTTTTCGGGGATTGGGAACACTGAAGCTTTCTTT.

At least ten counts were recorded for this clonotype. The V call is TRBV7-2, the J call TRBJ2-5; TRBD2 matches at 9 bases. With 7 bases clipped from V and 5 bases from J, the junction kept 8 bases outside the gene matches. CDR1 and CDR2 from the germline V gene are SGHTA and FQGNSA. This CDR3 comprises 14 residues. CDR3 sequence reads: CASKAGGPGETQYF. DNA of the CDR3: TGTGCCAGCAAGGCGGGAGGGCCAGGGGAGACCCAGTACTTC.

Details on this clonotype: This CDR3 is missing its conserved last phenylalanine or tryptophan, likely due to a read error. V and J are TRBV18 and TRBJ2-7; 8 nucleotides match TRBD1. V lost 3 bases, J lost 0 bases, and 1 base stayed unmatched. Per germline, CDR1 KGHSH and CDR2 LQKENI. The CDR3 length is 14 residues. The DNA of the CDR3 is TGTGCCAGCTCACCCGGACAGGGCTCCTACGAGCAGTACCTC. Protein product: CASSPGQGSYEQYL.

This chain links TRBV3-1 with TRBJ1-3; 7 bases agree with TRBD1. The germline V gene encodes CDR1 LGHDT and CDR2 YNNKEL (reference sequence). The CDR3 consists of 15 residues. J was trimmed by 0 bases and V by 4 bases; bases with no gene match: 3. This chain's CDR3 is CASSRTGDSGNTIYF. CDR3 nucleotides: TGTGCCAGCAGCCGCACAGGGGACTCTGGAAACACCATATATTTT.